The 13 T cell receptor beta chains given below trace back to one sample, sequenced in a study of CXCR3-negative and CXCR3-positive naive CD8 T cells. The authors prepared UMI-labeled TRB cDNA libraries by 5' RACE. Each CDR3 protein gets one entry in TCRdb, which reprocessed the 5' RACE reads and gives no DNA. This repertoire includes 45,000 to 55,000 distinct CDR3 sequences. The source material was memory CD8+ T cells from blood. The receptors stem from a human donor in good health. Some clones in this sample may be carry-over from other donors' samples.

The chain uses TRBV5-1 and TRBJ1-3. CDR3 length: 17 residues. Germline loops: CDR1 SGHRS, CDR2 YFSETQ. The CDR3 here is CASSLMSGIGAGNTIYF.

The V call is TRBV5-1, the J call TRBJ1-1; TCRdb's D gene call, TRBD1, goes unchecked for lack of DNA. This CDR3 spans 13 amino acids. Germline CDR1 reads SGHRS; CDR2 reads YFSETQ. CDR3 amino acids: CAIGAGSYTEAFF.

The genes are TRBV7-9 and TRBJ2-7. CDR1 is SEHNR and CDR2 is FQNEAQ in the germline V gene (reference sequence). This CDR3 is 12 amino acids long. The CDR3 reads CASSLGELEQYF. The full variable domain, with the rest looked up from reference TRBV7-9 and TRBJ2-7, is DTGVSQNPRHKITKRGQNVTFRCDPISEHNRLYWYRQTLGQGPEFLTYFQNEAQLEKSRLLSDRFSAERPKGSFSTLEIQRTEQGDSAMYLCASSLGELEQYFGPGTRLTVT.

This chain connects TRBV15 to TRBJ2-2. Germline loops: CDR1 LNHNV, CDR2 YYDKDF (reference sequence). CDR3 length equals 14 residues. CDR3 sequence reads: CATSGQENTGELFF.

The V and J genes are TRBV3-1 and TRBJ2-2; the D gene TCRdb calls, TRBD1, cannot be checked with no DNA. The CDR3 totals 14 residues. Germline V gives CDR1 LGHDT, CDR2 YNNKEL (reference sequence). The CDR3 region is CASSQGQPPAELFF. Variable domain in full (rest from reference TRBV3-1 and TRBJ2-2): DTAVSQTPKYLVTQMGNDKSIKCEQNLGHDTMYWYKQDSKKFLKIMFSYNNKELIINETVPNRFSPKSPDKAHLNLHINSLELGDSAVYFCASSQGQPPAELFFGEGSRLTVL.

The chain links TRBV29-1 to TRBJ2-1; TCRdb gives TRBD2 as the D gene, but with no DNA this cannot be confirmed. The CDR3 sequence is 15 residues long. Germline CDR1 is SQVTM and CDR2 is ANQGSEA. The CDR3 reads CSVERLAGGLGEQFF.

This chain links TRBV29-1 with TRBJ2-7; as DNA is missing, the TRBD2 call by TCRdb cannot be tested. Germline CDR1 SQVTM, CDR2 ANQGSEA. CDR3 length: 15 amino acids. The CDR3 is CSVEALSGRAYEQYF.

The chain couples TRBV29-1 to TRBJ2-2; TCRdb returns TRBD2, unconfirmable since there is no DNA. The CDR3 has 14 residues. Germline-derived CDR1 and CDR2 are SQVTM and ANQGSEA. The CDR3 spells CSVAGLVDTGELFF.

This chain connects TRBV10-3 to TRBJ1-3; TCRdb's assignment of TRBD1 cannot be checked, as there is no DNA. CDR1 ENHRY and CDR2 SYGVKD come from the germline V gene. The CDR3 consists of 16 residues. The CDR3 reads CAIGGAANTAGNTIYF.

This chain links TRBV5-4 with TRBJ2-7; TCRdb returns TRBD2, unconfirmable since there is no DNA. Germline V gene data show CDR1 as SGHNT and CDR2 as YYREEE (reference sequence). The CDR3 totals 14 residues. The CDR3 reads CASSFAGLSYEQYF. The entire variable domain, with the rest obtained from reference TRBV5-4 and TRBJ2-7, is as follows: ETGVTQSPTHLIKTRGQQVTLRCSSQSGHNTVSWYQQALGQGPQFIFQYYREEENGRGNFPPRFSGLQFPNYSSELNVNALELDDSALYLCASSFAGLSYEQYFGPGTRLTVT.

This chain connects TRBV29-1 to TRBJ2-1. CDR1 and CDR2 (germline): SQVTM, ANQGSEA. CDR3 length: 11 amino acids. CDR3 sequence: CSGDINDEQFF.

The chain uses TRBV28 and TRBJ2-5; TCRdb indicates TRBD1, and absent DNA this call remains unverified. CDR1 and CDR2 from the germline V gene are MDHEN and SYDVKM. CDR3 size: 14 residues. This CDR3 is CASSQAGAQETQYF.

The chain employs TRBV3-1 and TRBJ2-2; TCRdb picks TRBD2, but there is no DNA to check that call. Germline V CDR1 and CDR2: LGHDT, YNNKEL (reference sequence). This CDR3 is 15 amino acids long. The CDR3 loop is CASSGNGLNTGELFF.